This entry features one T cell receptor (beta chain) sequence. The target antigen is unknown. This CDR3 comprises 14 residues. Germline CDR1 reads LNHDA; CDR2 reads SQIVND (reference sequence). The V end lost 5 bases, the J end lost 3 bases, and 14 bases lay between the germline ends. The sample belongs to a study of cytomegalovirus exposure and HLA in healthy donors. Regarding the study as a whole: Later, an analysis showed that TCR beta chains associated with HLA were more clonally expanded than others that were equally common. A list of approximately 160 TCR beta chains associated with cytomegalovirus was given. The study carried out a later analysis of TCR beta sequences. It associated 16,951 of them with specific HLA alleles at a false discovery rate of 0.05.

Both 60 Vbeta primers and 13 Jbeta primers went into the PCR. Here immunoSEQ multiplex PCR was the method, and the copy in TCRdb shows in-frame clones only, minus some. The table includes around 90,000 clones, 82% detected once. The sequence was collected from a middle-aged man in good health and CMV-seronegative. Sequencing was carried out using PBMCs. The V and J genes are TRBV19 and TRBJ2-7, with TRBD2 as a possible D gene (6 bases). CDR3 coding DNA: TGTGCCAGTAGTCTTGGAGGAGGGGTCTACGAGCAGTACTTC. It translates to CASSLGGGVYEQYF.